These T cell receptor beta chains were read from a single sample in a study of regulatory T cells in long-lasting Graves disease. TCRdb analysed the multiplex PCR reads with MiXCR anew, one entry per CDR3 protein. The sample shows about 620,000 distinct CDR3 sequences, roughly 15% of them seen only once. The sample also formed part of further work on T cells in Graves' hyperthyroidism and ophthalmopathy.

The sequencing used peripheral blood mononuclear cells (PBMCs), collected at new diagnosis, from a patient treated with antithyroid drugs. These receptors were taken from a woman aged 30 to 39 with Graves disease. CDR3s include the opening cysteine and the closing phenylalanine or tryptophan. D genes are given only for firm matches. Clone size is stated in some rows and not others, as once, few, many or a class when expanded.

>TRBV7-3|many|TRBJ2-1|-
CASSLTAQSEQFF
TGTGCCAGCAGCTTAACGGCCCAAAGTGAGCAGTTCTTC
>TRBV29-1|-|TRBJ2-4|-
CSVGSGLAKNIQYF
TGCAGCGTTGGCTCCGGTCTGGCCAAAAACATTCAGTACTTC
>TRBV29-1|few|TRBJ2-1|-
CSGLQVGANNEQFF
TGCAGCGGACTGCAGGTCGGGGCCAACAATGAGCAGTTCTTC
>TRBV28|many|TRBJ2-7|-
CATYVFSLEQYF
TGTGCCACATACGTATTCTCTCTCGAGCAGTACTTC
>TRBV28|-|TRBJ2-7|-
CASTPRGVFYEQYF
TGTGCCAGCACCCCCCGTGGGGTGTTTTACGAGCAGTACTTC
>TRBV6-5|-|TRBJ2-7|TRBD2
CASSTTSGYYEQYF
TGTGCCAGCAGTACGACTAGCGGGTACTACGAGCAGTACTTC
>TRBV10-3|-|TRBJ1-2|-
CAISDRDIGYTF
TGTGCCATCAGTGACCGGGACATTGGCTACACCTTC
>TRBV7-9|-|TRBJ1-1|TRBD1
CASFTEEGTGGLAFF
TGTGCCAGCTTTACGGAAGAAGGGACAGGGGGTTTGGCTTTCTTT
>TRBV2|many|TRBJ1-3|-
CASSDFSSGNTIYF
TGTGCCAGCAGTGACTTTTCCTCTGGAAACACCATATATTTT
>TRBV9|-|TRBJ2-3|TRBD2
CASSVGTSPLADTQYF
TGTGCCAGCAGCGTAGGGACTAGCCCTTTGGCAGATACGCAGTATTTT
>TRBV29-1|few|TRBJ1-3|TRBD1
CSVEGRGTGATSGNTIYF
TGCAGCGTTGAAGGAAGAGGGACAGGGGCGACCTCTGGAAACACCATATATTTT
>TRBV20-1|few|TRBJ1-4|TRBD1
CSANRDRFFWGNEKLFF
TGCAGTGCTAACCGGGACAGGTTTTTTTGGGGGAATGAAAAACTGTTTTTT
>TRBV19|many|TRBJ2-2|TRBD1
CASKGAGKTGELFF
TGTGCCTCAAAGGGGGCAGGGAAAACCGGGGAGCTGTTTTTT